A selection of T cell receptor beta chains follows, all from one sample in a study of PD-L1 blockade in urothelial cancer. The table came from immunoSEQ multiplex PCR; TCRdb's copy has only in-frame clones and leaves some out. The table shows about 52,000 clones, with 84% occurring only once. The sample consisted of PBMCs, taken around atezolizumab (anti-PD-L1) treatment. All receptors derive from a man aged 35 to 55 with urothelial cancer. CDR3s include the opening cysteine and the closing phenylalanine or tryptophan. D genes are given only for firm matches. Expanded clones get a size class; other rows say once, few or many, or leave the size out.

length | J | D | V | size | CDR3 | DNA
12 | TRBJ2-1 | NA | TRBV28 | NA | CASSFYSGEQFF | TGTGCCAGCAGTTTTTACTCGGGTGAGCAGTTCTTC
16 | TRBJ1-2 | TRBD1 | TRBV30 | many | CAWSDRGLLSNYGYTF | TGTGCCTGGAGCGACAGGGGGCTACTCTCTAACTATGGCTACACCTTC
14 | TRBJ2-7 | NA | TRBV10-2 | NA | CASSGSQGENEQYF | TGCGCCAGCAGTGGATCCCAGGGTGAGAACGAGCAGTACTTC
16 | TRBJ1-3 | NA | TRBV5-1 | NA | CASSLLGPGEGNTIYF | TGCGCCAGCAGCTTGCTTGGGCCAGGCGAAGGAAACACCATATATTTT
15 | TRBJ2-4 | NA | TRBV2 | NA | CASSPGAVTKNIQYF | TGTGCCAGCAGCCCTGGGGCGGTGACCAAAAACATTCAGTACTTC
15 | TRBJ2-1 | NA | TRBV6-1 | NA | CASSEAGRTYNEQFF | TGTGCCAGCAGTGAAGCGGGGAGGACCTACAATGAGCAGTTCTTC
11 | TRBJ1-2 | NA | TRBV30 | NA | CACRRSYGYTF | TGTGCCTGCCGTAGGAGCTATGGCTACACCTTC
15 | TRBJ1-4 | TRBD1 | TRBV7-3 | NA | CASSLGAGGNEKLFF | TGTGCCAGCAGCTTAGGGGCAGGGGGTAATGAAAAACTGTTTTTT
15 | TRBJ2-3 | NA | TRBV11-2 | NA | CASSSNGQRTDTQYF | TGTGCCAGCAGCTCCAATGGCCAACGCACAGATACGCAGTATTTT
16 | TRBJ1-2 | NA | TRBV7-2 | NA | CASTSWVPPEGWGYTF | TGTGCCAGCACTTCATGGGTTCCACCTGAGGGCTGGGGCTACACCTTC
14 | TRBJ2-5 | NA | TRBV5-6 | NA | CASSFYGSGETQYF | TGTGCCAGCAGCTTCTACGGGAGTGGAGAGACCCAGTACTTC
15 | TRBJ2-1 | TRBD2 | TRBV5-4 | NA | CASSLNSGVYNEQFF | TGTGCCAGCAGCTTGAACAGCGGGGTATACAATGAGCAGTTCTTC
15 | TRBJ1-1 | TRBD1 | TRBV11-2 | NA | CASSARTGGMTEAFF | TGTGCCAGCAGCGCCCGGACAGGGGGCATGACTGAAGCTTTCTTT
14 | TRBJ2-2 | TRBD2 | TRBV11-2 | NA | CASSWGSGSGELFF | TGTGCCAGCAGCTGGGGTAGCGGGTCCGGGGAGCTGTTTTTT
14 | TRBJ2-3 | NA | TRBV7-6 | NA | CASSLEANTDTQYF | TGTGCCAGCAGCTTAGAAGCAAACACAGATACGCAGTATTTT
15 | TRBJ1-5 | TRBD1 | TRBV7-2 | NA | CASSSGQGRNQPQHF | TGTGCCAGCAGCTCGGGACAGGGCCGCAATCAGCCCCAGCATTTT
14 | TRBJ1-2 | NA | TRBV6-5 | NA | CASRWGSGADGYTF | TGTGCCAGTCGGTGGGGTAGTGGGGCGGATGGCTACACCTTC
15 | TRBJ2-2 | TRBD2 | TRBV5-1 | NA | CASTKLAENTGELFF | TGCGCCAGCACTAAACTAGCGGAGAACACCGGGGAGCTGTTTTTT
16 | TRBJ2-1 | NA | TRBV4-3 | NA | CASSQGGRSLYNEQFF | TGCGCCAGCAGCCAAGGGGGGCGCTCCCTCTACAATGAGCAGTTCTTC
11 | TRBJ2-3 | TRBD2 | TRBV6-1 | NA | CGAGATDTQYF | TGTGGAGCGGGGGCGACAGATACGCAGTATTTT
14 | TRBJ2-7 | TRBD2 | TRBV28 | NA | CASSAGLLTYEQYF | TGTGCCAGCAGTGCGGGACTACTAACCTACGAGCAGTACTTC
16 | TRBJ1-1 | TRBD1 | TRBV5-1 | NA | CASSLEGQRLNTEAFF | TGCGCCAGCAGCTTGGAGGGACAGAGGCTGAACACTGAAGCTTTCTTT